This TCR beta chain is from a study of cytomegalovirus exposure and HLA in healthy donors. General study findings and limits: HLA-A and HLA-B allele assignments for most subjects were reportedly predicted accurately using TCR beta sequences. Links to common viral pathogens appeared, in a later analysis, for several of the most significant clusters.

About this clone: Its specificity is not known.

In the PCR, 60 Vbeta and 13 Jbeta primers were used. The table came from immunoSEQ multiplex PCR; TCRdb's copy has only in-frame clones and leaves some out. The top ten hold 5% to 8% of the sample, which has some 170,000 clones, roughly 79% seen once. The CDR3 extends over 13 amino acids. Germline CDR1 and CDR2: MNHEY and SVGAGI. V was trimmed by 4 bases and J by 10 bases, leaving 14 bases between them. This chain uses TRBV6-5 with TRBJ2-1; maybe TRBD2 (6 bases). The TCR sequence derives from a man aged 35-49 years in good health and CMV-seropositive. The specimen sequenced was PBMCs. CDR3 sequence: CASSSRESREQFF. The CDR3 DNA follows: TGTGCCAGCAGTTCCCGGGAGTCTCGGGAGCAGTTCTTC.